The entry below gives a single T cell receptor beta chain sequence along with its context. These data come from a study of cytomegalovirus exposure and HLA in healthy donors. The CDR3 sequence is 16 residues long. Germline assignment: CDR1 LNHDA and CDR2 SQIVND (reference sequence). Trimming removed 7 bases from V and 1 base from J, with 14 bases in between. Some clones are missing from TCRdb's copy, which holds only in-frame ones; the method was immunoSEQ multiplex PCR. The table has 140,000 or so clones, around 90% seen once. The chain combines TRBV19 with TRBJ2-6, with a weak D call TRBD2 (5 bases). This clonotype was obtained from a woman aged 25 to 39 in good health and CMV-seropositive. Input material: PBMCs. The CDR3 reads CASKEHSGSGANVLTF. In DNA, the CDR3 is TGTGCCAGTAAGGAGCACAGCGGATCTGGGGCCAACGTCCTGACTTTC.